This T cell receptor (beta chain) was identified during a study of T cells in Graves' hyperthyroidism and ophthalmopathy. This clonotype was seen many times. There are 13 residues in the CDR3. Between the trimmed V and J ends, which lost 7 bases and 3 bases, there was a span of 10 bases. RNA transcripts gave rise to amplified TCR beta CDR3 regions. With the HTBI primer set, the TCR CDR3 went through a first round of RT-PCR. MiXCR, applied by TCRdb to the multiplex PCR reads, yields one record per CDR3 protein. The sample has 300,000 to 450,000 distinct CDR3 sequences, about 14% seen once; the top ten hold roughly a fifth. Based on clinical symptoms, serum thyroxine and TRAb, thyroid ultrasound and orbital computed tomography, diagnoses were reached.

The chain recombines TRBV12-3 or TRBV12-4 with TRBJ1-5; D gene uncertain. The TCR comes from a woman aged 25-40 years with Graves' ophthalmopathy. Sample: blood. CDR3 residues: CASKGYTNQPQHF. The CDR3 bases are TGTGCCAGCAAGGGCTACACCAATCAGCCCCAGCATTTT.